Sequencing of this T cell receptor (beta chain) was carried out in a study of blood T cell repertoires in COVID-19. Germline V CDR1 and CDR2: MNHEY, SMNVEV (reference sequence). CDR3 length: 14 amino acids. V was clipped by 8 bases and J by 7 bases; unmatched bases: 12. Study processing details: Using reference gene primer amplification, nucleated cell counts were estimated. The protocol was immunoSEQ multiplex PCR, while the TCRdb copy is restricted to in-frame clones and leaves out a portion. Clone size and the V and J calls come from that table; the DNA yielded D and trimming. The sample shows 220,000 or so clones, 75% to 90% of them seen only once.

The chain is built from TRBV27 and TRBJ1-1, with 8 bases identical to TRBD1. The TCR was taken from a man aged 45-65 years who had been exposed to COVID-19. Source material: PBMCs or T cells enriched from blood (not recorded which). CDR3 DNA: TGTGCCAGCTGGAAGTGGGCAGGGGGCGGTGAAGCTTTCTTT. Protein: CASWKWAGGGEAFF.